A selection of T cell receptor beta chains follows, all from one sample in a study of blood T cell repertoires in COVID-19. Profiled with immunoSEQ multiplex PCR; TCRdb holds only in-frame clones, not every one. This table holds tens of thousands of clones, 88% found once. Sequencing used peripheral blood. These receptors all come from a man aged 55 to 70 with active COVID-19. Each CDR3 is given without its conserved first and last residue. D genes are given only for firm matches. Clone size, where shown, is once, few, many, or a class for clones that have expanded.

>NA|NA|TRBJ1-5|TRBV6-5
ASRKEINQPQH
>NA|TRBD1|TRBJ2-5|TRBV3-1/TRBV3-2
ASSPSQGTQETQY
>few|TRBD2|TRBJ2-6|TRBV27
ASSPLLAGGSGANVLT
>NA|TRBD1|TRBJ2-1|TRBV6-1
ASSWTGYEQF
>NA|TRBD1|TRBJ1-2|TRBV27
ASRSSGGGYT
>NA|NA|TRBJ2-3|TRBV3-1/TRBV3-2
ASSQDYRGGTDTQY
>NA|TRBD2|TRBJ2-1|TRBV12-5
ASGSPTSGGSYNEQF
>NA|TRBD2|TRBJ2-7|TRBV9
ASSGTSGAPEQY
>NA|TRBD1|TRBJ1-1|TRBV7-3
ASTGGTGDTEAF
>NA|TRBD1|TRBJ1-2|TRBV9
ASSALTGAGGYT
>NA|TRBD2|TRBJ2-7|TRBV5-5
ASSPGQGLAGLSYEQY
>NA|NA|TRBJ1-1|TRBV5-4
ASSLPDSTEAF
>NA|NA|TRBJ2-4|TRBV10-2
ASSERTWRSKNIQY
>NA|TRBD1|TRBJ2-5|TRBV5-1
ASSLQTGGSPETQY
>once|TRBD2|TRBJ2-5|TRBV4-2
ASSQDLLAGRETQY
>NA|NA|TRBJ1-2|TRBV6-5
ASSYSGGFLGYGYT
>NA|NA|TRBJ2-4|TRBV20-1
SATMSNIQY
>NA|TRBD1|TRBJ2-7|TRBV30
AWRGDRVEQY
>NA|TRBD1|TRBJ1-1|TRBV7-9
ASTSTGQRGTEAF
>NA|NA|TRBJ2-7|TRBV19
ASSNTYEQY
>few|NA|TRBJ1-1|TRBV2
ASSAVEAF
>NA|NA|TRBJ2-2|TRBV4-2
ASSQEGLNTGELF
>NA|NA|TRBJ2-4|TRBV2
AIRGTDLAKNIQY
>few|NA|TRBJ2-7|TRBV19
ASSISARGYEQY
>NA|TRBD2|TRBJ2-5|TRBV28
ASLAEKYQETQY
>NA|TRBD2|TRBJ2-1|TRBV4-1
ASSQERRRVAGVIYNEQF
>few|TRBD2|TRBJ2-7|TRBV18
ASSPIPGTTSYEQY
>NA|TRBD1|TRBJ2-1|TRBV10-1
ASYWTGVTNEQF
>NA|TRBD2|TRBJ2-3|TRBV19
ASSSSGTGRGTQY
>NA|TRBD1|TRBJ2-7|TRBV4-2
ASSQDWGQGSYEQY
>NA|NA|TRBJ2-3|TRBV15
ATSRVPGTSTDTQY
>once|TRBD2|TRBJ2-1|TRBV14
ASSPAGESLATYNEQF
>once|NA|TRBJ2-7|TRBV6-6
ASDDGHRHFYEQY
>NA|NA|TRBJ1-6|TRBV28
ASRGGQGKISPLH
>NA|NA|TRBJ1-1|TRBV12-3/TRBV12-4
ASSLRGNTEAF
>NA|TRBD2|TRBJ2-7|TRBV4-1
ASSQVAGDNYEQY
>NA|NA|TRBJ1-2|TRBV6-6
ASSPRGIVGGYT
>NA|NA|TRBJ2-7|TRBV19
ASSINFSYEQY
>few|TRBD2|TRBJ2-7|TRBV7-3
ASSPTGLAGRYEQY
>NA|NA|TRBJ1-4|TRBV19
ASSTRQDNEKLF
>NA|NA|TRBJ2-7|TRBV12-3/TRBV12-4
ASSHRDVQY
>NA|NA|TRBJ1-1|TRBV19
ASSTRQTAAYTEAF
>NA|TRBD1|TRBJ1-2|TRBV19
ASSPGTEYGYT
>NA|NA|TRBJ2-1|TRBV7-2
ASSFSRDSSNEQF
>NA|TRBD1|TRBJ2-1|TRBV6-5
ASSYDRGSYNEQF
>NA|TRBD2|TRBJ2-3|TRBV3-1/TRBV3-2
ASSPPVSSGRADTQY
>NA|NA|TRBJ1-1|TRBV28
ASSHPRTALMNTEAF
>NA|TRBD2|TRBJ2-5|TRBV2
ASSASGSLRETQY